These T cell receptor beta chains were read from a single sample in a study of high-grade serous ovarian cancer treatment subgroups. Sequencing used immunoSEQ multiplex PCR; TCRdb keeps in-frame clones, though not all of them. The table lists about 1,900 clones, roughly two thirds of them singletons, with 15% to 20% in the top ten. Material for sequencing was tumor tissue. These receptors were collected from a human donor with high-grade serous ovarian cancer. Each CDR3 is given with its conserved first and last residue. A D gene is named only where the DNA matches it firmly. Part of the rows lack a size; the others show once, few, many or a class for expanded clones.

J,size,D,V,DNA,CDR3
TRBJ2-5,.,.,TRBV7-2,TGTGCCAGCAGCTTACGATTAGCGGACGGGGGAGAGACCCAGTACTTC,CASSLRLADGGETQYF
TRBJ1-4,.,.,TRBV28,TGTGCCAGCAGTTTAGTAGGGCAGGGAGGTGGAGACGAAAAACTGTTTTTT,CASSLVGQGGGDEKLFF
TRBJ1-1,.,.,TRBV12-5,TGTGCTAGTGGTTTGGCCACAGGGAACACTGAAGCTTTCTTT,CASGLATGNTEAFF
TRBJ2-5,.,TRBD2,TRBV30,TGTGCCTGGAGCGGATGGGAGCTAGCGGATGAAGAGACCCAGTACTTC,CAWSGWELADEETQYF
TRBJ1-4,.,.,TRBV6-5,TGTGCCAGCGGAGACAGGATTAATGAAAAACTGTTTTTT,CASGDRINEKLFF
TRBJ2-1,.,.,TRBV11-3,TGTGCCAGCAGTGTTTATAGCTCCTACAATGAGCAGTTCTTC,CASSVYSSYNEQFF
TRBJ2-7,.,TRBD2,TRBV5-4,TGTGCCAGTTCCCCACTAGCGGGCTCCTACGAGCAGTACTTC,CASSPLAGSYEQYF
TRBJ1-3,once,.,TRBV28,TGTGCCAGCAGCAACTTCACCGGGACACGCGGAAACACCATATATTTT,CASSNFTGTRGNTIYF
TRBJ2-6,.,.,TRBV19,TGTGCCAGTATCCCAACCGCCGGGGCCAACGTCCTGACTTTC,CASIPTAGANVLTF
TRBJ1-1,.,TRBD1,TRBV5-1,TGCGCCAGCAGCCATACGACAGGGGGGATGAACACTGAAGCTTTCTTT,CASSHTTGGMNTEAFF
TRBJ2-3,.,.,TRBV6-5,TGTGCCAGCAGTTCGCAAATGAGCGGAAGCACAGATACGCAGTATTTT,CASSSQMSGSTDTQYF
TRBJ1-6,few,.,TRBV5-1,TGCGCCAGCAGCTTTTCCCTCGAGATACGGGACCTCCACTTT,CASSFSLEIRDLHF
TRBJ2-7,large,.,TRBV27,TGTGCCAGCTATTCAAGCTCCTACGAGCAGTACTTC,CASYSSSYEQYF
TRBJ2-6,.,TRBD2,TRBV7-9,TGTGCCAGCAGCTCGAGCGCCCTAGCGGGCATCTCTGGGGCCAACGTCCTGACTTTC,CASSSSALAGISGANVLTF
TRBJ2-1,.,.,TRBV5-4,TGTGCCAGCAGCTTGGGGTTCGGCGAGTTTAATGAGCAGTTCTTC,CASSLGFGEFNEQFF
TRBJ1-2,.,.,TRBV6-5,TGTGCCAGCAGTTACTCGGCAGGAGTTGGCTACACCTTC,CASSYSAGVGYTF
TRBJ1-2,.,.,TRBV30,TGTGCCTGGAGTGTACCCCCAGTAGAACTTTACACCTTC,CAWSVPPVELYTF
TRBJ1-5,.,.,TRBV6-6,TGTGCCAGCAGTCCCCAAAATCAGCCCCAGCATTTT,CASSPQNQPQHF
TRBJ2-7,.,TRBD2,TRBV7-9,TGTGCCAGCAGCCATAGCGGGAGAGGCCTCGAGCAGTACTTC,CASSHSGRGLEQYF
TRBJ1-1,.,.,TRBV21-1,TGTGCCAGCAGCAAAGCAGTTGTGGGGGAGCCTAATAACACTGAAGCTTTCTTT,CASSKAVVGEPNNTEAFF
TRBJ2-3,.,.,TRBV30,TGTGCCTGGCAAAAATTTCAGGGCACTGATACGCAGTATTTT,CAWQKFQGTDTQYF
TRBJ2-1,.,TRBD1,TRBV5-1,TGCGCCAGCAGCTCAAACAGGGGGGACTCCTACAATGAGCAGTTCTTC,CASSSNRGDSYNEQFF
TRBJ2-7,few,TRBD2,TRBV28,TGTGCCAGCAGGCCACTCAGCGGGGGGGCAAGCGAGCAGTACTTC,CASRPLSGGASEQYF
TRBJ2-3,.,TRBD2,TRBV7-9,TGTGCCAGCAGCTTAGCTGGCGGGGGGCGTGACACAGATACGCAGTATTTT,CASSLAGGGRDTDTQYF
TRBJ1-4,.,.,TRBV7-2,TGTGCCAGCAGCTTAGGTGGCTTTAATGAAAAACTGTTTTTT,CASSLGGFNEKLFF
TRBJ1-1,.,.,TRBV19,TGTGCCAGTAGACAGAAGAACACTGAAGCTTTCTTT,CASRQKNTEAFF
TRBJ1-1,.,TRBD1,TRBV5-5,TGTGCCAGCAGGTCGACAGGGGGCAAGGACACTGAAGCTTTCTTT,CASRSTGGKDTEAFF
TRBJ1-1,.,.,TRBV10-2,TGCGCCAGCAGCCGGTTGAGCACCGAAGCTTTCTTT,CASSRLSTEAFF
TRBJ1-2,.,.,TRBV14,TGTGCCAGCAGCCAAGCGGGGACGTACTATGGCTACACCTTC,CASSQAGTYYGYTF
TRBJ1-2,.,TRBD1,TRBV6-6,TGTGCCAGCAGTCGACAGGGGGAGGACTATGGCTACACCTTC,CASSRQGEDYGYTF
TRBJ2-2,.,.,TRBV7-9,TGTGCCAGCAGCTTAACGGGGGACACCGGGGAGCTGTTTTTT,CASSLTGDTGELFF
TRBJ1-5,.,.,TRBV6-5,TGTGCCAGCAGTTTGGGCACCAATCAGCCCCAGCATTTT,CASSLGTNQPQHF
TRBJ2-3,.,TRBD1,TRBV5-1,TGCGCCAGCACGGGACAGGGGGCGACAGATACGCAGTATTTT,CASTGQGATDTQYF
TRBJ2-7,once,TRBD2,TRBV7-3,TGTGCCAGCAGCTACGGACTAGCGGGAGTACACGAGCAGTACTTC,CASSYGLAGVHEQYF
TRBJ1-3,.,.,TRBV19,TGTGCCAGTAGTCCAGGGTCCTCTGGAAACACCATATATTTT,CASSPGSSGNTIYF
TRBJ2-1,.,.,TRBV11-2,TGTGCCAGCAGCTTCCATCGAGGGGGGCTCTCCTACAATGAGCAGTTCTTC,CASSFHRGGLSYNEQFF
TRBJ2-1,.,.,TRBV19,TGTGCCAGTAGTATAAGTCCTAACCTGGGCAATGAGCAGTTCTTC,CASSISPNLGNEQFF
TRBJ1-1,.,TRBD1,TRBV4-3,TGCGCCAGCAGCCCCTCCGGGACAGGGGTCACTGAAGCTTTCTTT,CASSPSGTGVTEAFF
TRBJ2-7,.,.,TRBV6-1,TGTGCCGGAGGGGGGGGCTACGAGCAGTACTTC,CAGGGGYEQYF
TRBJ2-3,few,TRBD2,TRBV9,TGTGCCAGGGGGACTAGCGGGAGGGGAACAGATACGCAGTATTTT,CARGTSGRGTDTQYF
TRBJ2-7,.,TRBD2,TRBV6-5,TGTGCCAGCAGGCCCGGGGGGGGCGAGCAGTACTTC,CASRPGGGEQYF
TRBJ1-5,large,.,TRBV30,TGTGCCTGGAGTGTGGCTGGGAATCAGCCCCAGCATTTT,CAWSVAGNQPQHF
TRBJ2-7,.,.,TRBV7-2,TGTGCCAGCAGCTTTTCCAGGACAGCCTTTCCCGAGCAGTACTTC,CASSFSRTAFPEQYF
TRBJ1-6,.,TRBD1,TRBV7-3,TGTGCCAGCGACAGGGCGAGGGGCCTAAATTCACCCCTCCACTTT,CASDRARGLNSPLHF
TRBJ2-7,.,.,TRBV12-2,TGTGCAAGTCGCTCGCCGGGACAGGTTCACCCCACCCCACGGTGGACCTACGAGCAGTACTTC,CASRSPGQVHPTPRWTYEQYF
TRBJ2-3,once,TRBD2,TRBV7-9,TGTGCCAGCAGCTCATGGACTAGCGGGGGGCCTCCCACAGATACGCAGTATTTT,CASSSWTSGGPPTDTQYF
TRBJ1-2,.,TRBD1,TRBV2,TGTGCCAGCAGTACCGGACAGGGACTTTATGGCTACACCTTC,CASSTGQGLYGYTF
TRBJ2-7,.,TRBD1,TRBV2,TGTGCCAGCAGTGACCGGACAGGGTACGAGCAGTACTTC,CASSDRTGYEQYF
TRBJ2-1,.,.,TRBV6-1,TGTGCCAGCAGAGCGGTTTCCTACAATGAGCAGTTCTTC,CASRAVSYNEQFF
TRBJ2-7,.,.,TRBV5-4,TGCGCCAGCAGCCAAGCCCGGGACCCCACGAGGGAGCAGTACTTC,CASSQARDPTREQYF
TRBJ2-7,.,TRBD2,TRBV5-1,TGCGCCAGCAGCTTGACTAGCGGGGGGGGCTACGAGCAGTACTTC,CASSLTSGGGYEQYF
TRBJ2-7,.,TRBD1,TRBV30,TGTGCCTGGAGTGTCGGGACAGGGGCCCACGAGCAGTACTTC,CAWSVGTGAHEQYF
TRBJ1-1,.,.,TRBV11-3,TGTGCCAGCAGCATGGCCAGGGTCGAGGGCACTGAAGCTTTCTTT,CASSMARVEGTEAFF
TRBJ2-3,.,TRBD1,TRBV7-9,TGTGCCAGCAGCCGCATCTCAGGGGGCTTGGCAGATACGCAGTATTTT,CASSRISGGLADTQYF
TRBJ2-7,.,.,TRBV29-1,TGCAGCGCAGGCGGGGTCGGGGGAGGCTACGAGCAGTACTTC,CSAGGVGGGYEQYF
TRBJ1-6,.,.,TRBV19,TGTGCCAGTAGTAGGACGGGATATAATTCACCCCTCCACTTT,CASSRTGYNSPLHF
TRBJ1-2,.,.,TRBV18,TGTGCCAGCTCACCAATAGATGGACTGATCTATGGCTACACCTTC,CASSPIDGLIYGYTF
TRBJ2-7,few,.,TRBV25-1,TGTGCCAGCAGTGAAACAGGTTCCTACGAGCAGTACTTC,CASSETGSYEQYF
TRBJ1-1,.,.,TRBV5-5,TGTGCCAGCAGCTTGGAGAGAGGGGCCTTGAACACTGAAGCTTTCTTT,CASSLERGALNTEAFF